These T cell receptor beta chains were read from a single sample in a study of T cells in Graves' hyperthyroidism and ophthalmopathy. In TCRdb, the multiplex PCR reads were re-called with MiXCR into one record per CDR3 protein. The data contain around 300,000 distinct CDR3 sequences, approximately 19% of them singletons. Source material: blood. These receptors originate from a man over 45 with Graves' ophthalmopathy. Each CDR3 is given with its conserved first and last residue. The D gene is left open where the match is weak. Clone size is shown for a subset of rows, as once, few, many or a class of expanded clone.

size	D	J	V	CDR3	DNA
once	NA	TRBJ2-3	TRBV24-1	CATSDPPGRGLSTDTQYF	TGTGCCACCAGTGATCCGCCGGGGAGGGGGCTCAGCACAGATACGCAGTATTTT
few	TRBD1	TRBJ2-3	TRBV28	CASSTGTGVPSTDTQYF	TGTGCCAGCAGTACCGGGACAGGGGTCCCCAGCACAGATACGCAGTATTTT
many	NA	TRBJ1-1	TRBV11-2	CASSLGRRVSNTEAFF	TGTGCCAGCAGCTTAGGTCGCAGGGTATCGAACACTGAAGCTTTCTTT
NA	NA	TRBJ2-3	TRBV6-1	CASSDGRDPDTQYF	TGTGCCAGCAGTGACGGGCGGGATCCAGATACGCAGTATTTT
many	NA	TRBJ2-1	TRBV11-3	CASSSQPSGDEQFF	TGTGCCAGCAGCTCCCAGCCTTCGGGGGATGAGCAGTTCTTC
once	TRBD1	TRBJ2-2	TRBV5-4	CASSLAGTGVVGELFF	TGTGCCAGCAGCTTGGCCGGGACAGGGGTGGTCGGGGAGCTGTTTTTT
many	NA	TRBJ2-2	TRBV11-2	CASSLDLGSGELFF	TGTGCCAGCAGCTTAGATCTGGGGTCCGGGGAGCTGTTTTTT
many	TRBD1	TRBJ2-7	TRBV10-3	CAISQRQGADEQYF	TGTGCCATCAGCCAACGACAGGGAGCGGACGAGCAGTACTTC
many	TRBD2	TRBJ2-5	TRBV20-1	CSATGLAGDETQYF	TGCAGTGCTACCGGCCTAGCGGGAGATGAGACCCAGTACTTC
few	NA	TRBJ1-3	TRBV28	CASSSPGRNSGNTIYF	TGTGCCAGCAGTTCGCCGGGACGGAACTCTGGAAACACCATATATTTT
few	NA	TRBJ1-6	TRBV5-8	CASSSSGVTNSPLHF	TGTGCCAGCAGCTCCTCAGGGGTTACTAATTCACCCCTCCACTTT
many	TRBD1	TRBJ2-1	TRBV20-1	CSVAGTGRISRQFF	TGCAGTGTTGCCGGGACAGGGAGAATCAGTCGCCAGTTCTTC
few	NA	TRBJ2-1	TRBV5-6	CASSLIGREAYNEQFF	TGTGCCAGCAGCCTTATTGGCAGGGAGGCCTACAATGAGCAGTTCTTC
few	NA	TRBJ1-1	TRBV11-1	CASSLATGGAFF	TGTGCCAGCAGCTTAGCGACGGGGGGAGCTTTCTTT
NA	NA	TRBJ2-3	TRBV24-1	CATSELVLGAQTDTQYF	TGTGCCACCAGTGAGTTAGTGCTGGGGGCGCAGACAGATACGCAGTATTTT
NA	TRBD2	TRBJ2-2	TRBV27	CASSFRGVSNTGELFF	TGTGCCAGCAGTTTTCGGGGGGTATCGAACACCGGGGAGCTGTTTTTT
many	NA	TRBJ2-1	TRBV18	CASSPPGSGSYNEQFF	TGTGCCAGCTCACCACCGGGTAGCGGCTCCTACAATGAGCAGTTCTTC
NA	TRBD2	TRBJ2-5	TRBV12-3/TRBV12-4	CASSLRTRETQYF	TGTGCCAGCAGTTTACGGACTAGGGAGACCCAGTACTTC
few	NA	TRBJ2-3	TRBV7-2	CASSLAGTGRLADTQYF	TGTGCCAGCAGCTTAGCTGGCACAGGGAGGTTGGCAGATACGCAGTATTTT
NA	TRBD2	TRBJ2-3	TRBV9	CASSTLAFADTQYF	TGTGCCAGCAGCACACTAGCGTTCGCAGATACGCAGTATTTT
NA	NA	TRBJ1-4	TRBV24-1	CATGDPSTGATNEKLFF	TGTGCCACCGGTGATCCCTCTACAGGAGCAACTAATGAAAAACTGTTTTTT
NA	TRBD1	TRBJ1-6	TRBV3-1	CASSQYPGGESPLHF	TGTGCCAGCAGCCAGTATCCAGGGGGCGAATCACCCCTCCACTTT
NA	NA	TRBJ1-5	TRBV19	CASRSQGFGQPQHF	TGTGCCAGCCGCTCCCAGGGTTTCGGGCAGCCCCAGCATTTT
NA	NA	TRBJ2-7	TRBV15	CATSRDREGEQYF	TGTGCCACCAGCAGAGATCGGGAAGGCGAGCAGTACTTC
few	TRBD2	TRBJ2-4	TRBV20-1	CSATSGRTKNIQYF	TGCAGTGCTACTAGCGGGAGAACCAAAAACATTCAGTACTTC
NA	NA	TRBJ2-3	TRBV4-1	CASSQVLSSDTDTQYF	TGCGCCAGCAGCCAAGTGTTGAGTTCTGACACAGATACGCAGTATTTT
NA	NA	TRBJ2-3	TRBV5-1	CPSSLGSFIGDTQYF	TGCCCCAGCAGCTTGGGGAGCTTCATAGGAGATACGCAGTATTTT
NA	NA	TRBJ1-4	TRBV5-1	CASSTGAGNEKLFF	TGCGCCAGCAGCACGGGGGCGGGTAATGAAAAACTGTTTTTT
NA	NA	TRBJ2-7	TRBV6-1	CASSASTVGYEQYF	TGTGCCAGCAGTGCTTCGACAGTTGGCTACGAGCAGTACTTC
many	TRBD2	TRBJ2-3	TRBV28	CASSSPAGASDTQYF	TGTGCCAGCAGTTCCCCAGCGGGAGCAAGTGATACGCAGTATTTT
many	NA	TRBJ2-7	TRBV20-1	CSASFSTDSYEQYF	TGCAGTGCTAGCTTCTCTACAGATTCCTACGAGCAGTACTTC
many	NA	TRBJ2-5	TRBV11-2	CASSQRGETQYF	TGTGCCAGCAGCCAAAGGGGAGAGACCCAGTACTTC
many	TRBD1	TRBJ2-3	TRBV7-6	CASSRTGGTDTQYF	TGTGCCAGCAGCCGGACAGGGGGCACAGATACGCAGTATTTT
few	NA	TRBJ2-2	TRBV11-2	CASSSMNTGELFF	TGTGCCAGCAGCTCAATGAACACCGGGGAGCTGTTTTTT
few	TRBD1	TRBJ1-1	TRBV20-1	CSARDIGLTGAANTEAFF	TGCAGTGCTAGAGATATCGGCCTAACAGGGGCCGCGAACACTGAAGCTTTCTTT
many	NA	TRBJ2-6	TRBV20-1	CSAKPGANVLTF	TGCAGTGCTAAACCCGGGGCCAACGTCCTGACTTTC
once	NA	TRBJ1-1	TRBV2	CASSVGGGADTEAFF	TGTGCCAGTTCGGTTGGGGGGGGCGCGGACACTGAAGCTTTCTTT
once	NA	TRBJ2-3	TRBV7-2	CASSLARRMSDTQYF	TGTGCCAGCAGCTTAGCGCGGCGAATGTCAGATACGCAGTATTTT
NA	NA	TRBJ2-7	TRBV6-1	CASSTGIWNEQYF	TGTGCCAGCAGCACAGGGATTTGGAACGAGCAGTACTTC
many	TRBD2	TRBJ2-1	TRBV11-2	CASSLALTSGVYNEQFF	TGTGCCAGCAGCTTAGCCCTAACTAGCGGGGTTTACAATGAGCAGTTCTTC
few	TRBD1	TRBJ1-1	TRBV6-1	CASSQGGEAFF	TGTGCCAGCAGTCAGGGGGGGGAAGCTTTCTTT
NA	TRBD1	TRBJ1-1	TRBV10-3	CAISEEQGASTEAFF	TGTGCCATCAGTGAGGAGCAGGGGGCGAGCACTGAAGCTTTCTTT
NA	NA	TRBJ1-6	TRBV28	CASSNSLSSYNSPLHF	TGTGCCAGCAGTAACAGTTTAAGCTCCTATAATTCACCCCTCCACTTT
NA	NA	TRBJ1-1	TRBV5-5	CASSLATRAGDTEAFF	TGTGCCAGCAGCTTGGCAACCCGGGCCGGGGACACTGAAGCTTTCTTT
many	TRBD2	TRBJ2-5	TRBV20-1	CSARPGTSGMRETQYF	TGCAGTGCTAGACCCGGGACTAGCGGGATGAGGGAGACCCAGTACTTC
NA	NA	TRBJ1-2	TRBV7-2	CASSLPGAGSEGYTF	TGTGCCAGCAGCCTCCCAGGGGCAGGGTCGGAGGGCTACACCTTC
NA	TRBD1	TRBJ2-1	TRBV24-1	CATSDHPMGQGSLEQFF	TGTGCCACCAGTGACCACCCTATGGGACAGGGGTCCTTGGAGCAGTTCTTC
many	NA	TRBJ1-5	TRBV6-1	CASSGANREPQHF	TGTGCCAGCAGTGGGGCGAATCGGGAGCCCCAGCATTTT
NA	TRBD2	TRBJ2-3	TRBV2	CASEEGGTSGREDTQYF	TGTGCCAGCGAGGAGGGGGGGACTAGCGGGAGGGAGGATACGCAGTATTTT
few	TRBD2	TRBJ2-7	TRBV30	CAWSILAGGEQYF	TGTGCCTGGAGTATCTTAGCGGGAGGCGAGCAGTACTTC